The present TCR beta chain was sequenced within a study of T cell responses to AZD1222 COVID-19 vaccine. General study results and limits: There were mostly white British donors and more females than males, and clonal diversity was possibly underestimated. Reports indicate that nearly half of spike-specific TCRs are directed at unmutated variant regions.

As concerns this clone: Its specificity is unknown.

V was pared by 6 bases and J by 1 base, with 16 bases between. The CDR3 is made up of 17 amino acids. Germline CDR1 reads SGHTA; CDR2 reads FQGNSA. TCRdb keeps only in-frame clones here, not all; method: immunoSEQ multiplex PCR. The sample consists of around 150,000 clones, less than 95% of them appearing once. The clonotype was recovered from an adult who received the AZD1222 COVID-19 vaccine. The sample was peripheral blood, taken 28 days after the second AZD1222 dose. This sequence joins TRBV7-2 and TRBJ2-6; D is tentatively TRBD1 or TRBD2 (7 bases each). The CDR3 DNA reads TGTGCCAGCAGGGGAGGGGGCCGGCCTTCTGGGGCCAACGTCCTGACTTTC. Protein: CASRGGGRPSGANVLTF. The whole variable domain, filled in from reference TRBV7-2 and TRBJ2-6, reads GAGVSQSPSNKVTEKGKDVELRCDPISGHTALYWYRQSLGQGLEFLIYFQGNSAPDKSGLPSDRFSAERTGGSVSTLTIQRTQQEDSAVYLCASRGGGRPSGANVLTFGAGSRLTVL.